This is a list of T cell receptor beta chains from one sample in a study of shared clonotypes between healthy human individuals. This table comes from immunoSEQ multiplex PCR, and its TCRdb copy is limited to in-frame clones, with some not included. This sample carries some 2 million clones, approximately 95% of them seen once, and the ten largest clones take 0.1% to 0.15%. The sequencing sample was made of naive CD4+ T cells sorted from blood. The receptor set was obtained from a man aged 18 to 29 in good health. The CDR3 runs from the conserved cysteine through the conserved F or W. D genes are given only for firm matches. Expanded clones get a size class; other rows say once, few or many, or leave the size out.

d_call	v_call	clone_size	j_call	cdr3_aa	cdr3_nt
TRBD1	TRBV28	NA	TRBJ1-5	CASSRDSYSNQPQHF	TGTGCCAGCAGTCGGGACAGCTATAGCAATCAGCCCCAGCATTTT
NA	TRBV6-6	NA	TRBJ1-6	CASREEASPLHF	TGTGCCAGCAGAGAAGAAGCATCACCCCTCCACTTT
TRBD1	TRBV28	NA	TRBJ1-3	CASSRQGNSGNTIYF	TGTGCCAGCAGTAGACAGGGTAACTCTGGAAACACCATATATTTT
TRBD1	TRBV6-1	NA	TRBJ2-7	CATLDRGPYEQYF	TGTGCCACTTTGGACAGGGGGCCCTACGAGCAGTACTTC
NA	TRBV7-9	NA	TRBJ1-1	CASSLPGAGWIGKTEAFF	TGTGCCAGCAGCTTACCGGGGGCCGGGTGGATTGGAAAAACTGAAGCTTTCTTT
NA	TRBV2	NA	TRBJ2-2	CASRKEGQVTGELFF	TGTGCCAGCAGGAAAGAGGGGCAGGTCACCGGGGAGCTGTTTTTT
TRBD1	TRBV19	NA	TRBJ2-7	CASSPRTGTYEQYF	TGTGCCAGTAGTCCACGGACAGGAACCTACGAGCAGTACTTC
NA	TRBV6-5	NA	TRBJ2-7	CASSYRGFPYEQYF	TGTGCCAGCAGTTACCGCGGATTTCCGTACGAGCAGTACTTC
TRBD2	TRBV6-6	NA	TRBJ2-7	CASIKGSGSYEQYF	TGTGCCAGCATTAAGGGTAGCGGGAGCTACGAGCAGTACTTC
NA	TRBV5-1	once	TRBJ1-1	CASSLGSLNTEAFF	TGCGCCAGCAGCTTGGGCAGCCTGAACACTGAAGCTTTCTTT
NA	TRBV4-3	NA	TRBJ2-7	CASSQDSRADEQYF	TGCGCCAGCAGCCAAGATTCCAGGGCCGACGAGCAGTACTTC
TRBD2	TRBV10-1	NA	TRBJ2-1	CASSPIAGGRKEQFF	TGCGCCAGCAGTCCGATAGCGGGGGGGCGGAAGGAGCAGTTCTTC
NA	TRBV25-1	NA	TRBJ1-1	CASSDPGQLNTEAFF	TGTGCCAGCAGTGACCCCGGACAGCTGAACACTGAAGCTTTCTTT
NA	TRBV28	NA	TRBJ2-3	CASSRTFTDTQYF	TGTGCCAGCAGTCGGACTTTCACAGATACGCAGTATTTT
NA	TRBV6-1	NA	TRBJ1-3	CASSEAGVGAGNTIYF	TGTGCCAGCAGTGAAGCGGGTGTGGGGGCTGGAAACACCATATATTTT
NA	TRBV29-1	NA	TRBJ2-5	CSVLREETQYF	TGCAGCGTTCTCAGGGAAGAGACCCAGTACTTC
TRBD1	TRBV5-1	NA	TRBJ2-5	CASSLAGSGGQETQYF	TGCGCCAGCAGCTTGGCCGGGTCAGGGGGCCAAGAGACCCAGTACTTC
NA	TRBV25-1	NA	TRBJ1-2	CASSESQGRGYGYTF	TGTGCCAGCAGTGAATCCCAGGGGCGGGGGTATGGCTACACCTTC
TRBD2	TRBV30	NA	TRBJ2-3	CAWSVGLAGPLDTQYF	TGTGCCTGGAGTGTTGGACTAGCGGGACCCCTAGATACGCAGTATTTT
TRBD1	TRBV7-9	NA	TRBJ1-1	CASSSGQGNTEAFF	TGTGCCAGCAGCTCGGGACAGGGGAACACTGAAGCTTTCTTT
NA	TRBV5-1	NA	TRBJ2-7	CASSSSLTNYEQYF	TGCGCCAGCAGCTCTTCCTTGACAAACTACGAGCAGTACTTC
TRBD1	TRBV6-5	NA	TRBJ1-2	CTSSLGQGANYGYTF	TGTACCAGCAGTCTTGGACAGGGAGCTAACTATGGCTACACCTTC
NA	TRBV27	once	TRBJ1-1	CASSPVGLNTEAFF	TGTGCCAGCAGTCCTGTAGGTCTGAACACTGAAGCTTTCTTT
NA	TRBV6-1	NA	TRBJ1-5	CASSEVDDNQPQHF	TGTGCCAGCAGTGAAGTGGATGACAATCAGCCCCAGCATTTT
NA	TRBV6-1	NA	TRBJ1-3	CASKSGSSGNTIYF	TGTGCCAGCAAATCAGGGTCCTCTGGAAACACCATATATTTT
TRBD1	TRBV7-9	NA	TRBJ2-5	CASSLEVLGQGRETQYF	TGTGCCAGCAGCTTAGAGGTTTTGGGACAGGGGAGAGAGACCCAGTACTTC
TRBD1	TRBV7-8	once	TRBJ2-2	CASSLGGQKGTGELFF	TGTGCCAGCAGCTTAGGGGGACAGAAGGGTACCGGGGAGCTGTTTTTT
NA	TRBV5-1	NA	TRBJ2-1	CASSLVASYNEQFF	TGCGCCAGCAGCTTGGTCGCAAGCTACAATGAGCAGTTCTTC
NA	TRBV10-1	NA	TRBJ1-2	CASSQDRNYGYTF	TGCGCCAGCAGCCAAGACAGAAACTATGGCTACACCTTC
NA	TRBV29-1	NA	TRBJ2-1	CSVRGRIDGSNNEQFF	TGCAGCGTACGTGGCCGAATTGACGGTTCGAACAATGAGCAGTTCTTC
NA	TRBV6-5	NA	TRBJ2-1	CASSSPPHLNEQFF	TGTGCCAGCAGTTCTCCCCCCCATTTGAATGAGCAGTTCTTC
NA	TRBV5-1	NA	TRBJ1-3	CASSVSSTGNTIYF	TGCGCCAGCAGCGTGAGTAGCACTGGAAACACCATATATTTT
NA	TRBV2	NA	TRBJ1-2	CASRIREVQGNYGYTF	TGTGCCAGCAGAATCCGGGAGGTACAGGGCAACTATGGCTACACCTTC
NA	TRBV27	NA	TRBJ1-5	CASSPAPGSNQPQHF	TGTGCCAGCAGTCCCGCTCCGGGGAGCAATCAGCCCCAGCATTTT
NA	TRBV30	NA	TRBJ2-1	CAWREGGGNYNEQFF	TGTGCCTGGAGAGAAGGCGGAGGGAACTACAATGAGCAGTTCTTC
TRBD1	TRBV6-1	NA	TRBJ2-2	CASSNRDREAGELFF	TGTGCCAGCAGTAACCGGGACAGGGAAGCCGGGGAGCTGTTTTTT
TRBD2	TRBV7-2	NA	TRBJ2-2	CASSSRLAFGELFF	TGTGCCAGCAGCTCCCGACTAGCCTTCGGGGAGCTGTTTTTT
TRBD1	TRBV7-9	NA	TRBJ1-2	CASSLALGGGYTF	TGTGCCAGCAGCTTAGCGCTAGGGGGCGGCTACACCTTC
NA	TRBV5-6	NA	TRBJ2-3	CASSFSTDTQYF	TGTGCCAGCAGCTTTAGCACAGATACGCAGTATTTT
NA	TRBV3-2	NA	TRBJ2-3	CASPDFQYF	TGTGCCTCTCCCGATTTCCAGTATTTT
NA	TRBV21-1	NA	TRBJ1-2	CASSFTGSSNYGYTF	TGTGCCAGCAGCTTCACAGGGAGCTCTAACTATGGCTACACCTTC
NA	TRBV27	NA	TRBJ2-3	CASSSRSGHGSTDTQYF	TGTGCCAGCAGTTCCCGTTCCGGACATGGTAGCACAGATACGCAGTATTTT
NA	TRBV5-8	NA	TRBJ1-5	CASTFHDSNQPQHF	TGTGCCAGCACATTCCACGACAGCAATCAGCCCCAGCATTTT
TRBD2	TRBV6-1	NA	TRBJ2-1	CASAGTSVSYNEQFF	TGTGCCAGTGCCGGGACTAGCGTAAGCTACAATGAGCAGTTCTTC
TRBD1	TRBV9	NA	TRBJ2-1	CASSVGGQGNEQFF	TGTGCCAGCAGCGTAGGGGGACAGGGAAATGAGCAGTTCTTC
TRBD2	TRBV19	NA	TRBJ2-1	CASSSSGRTPNEQFF	TGTGCCAGTAGCTCTAGCGGGAGGACCCCCAATGAGCAGTTCTTC
TRBD1	TRBV30	NA	TRBJ1-6	CAWGTGTWVHNSPLHF	TGTGCCTGGGGGACAGGGACCTGGGTTCATAATTCACCCCTCCACTTT
NA	TRBV11-2	NA	TRBJ2-5	CASSPLPAPGRETQYF	TGTGCCAGCAGCCCGCTTCCAGCGCCCGGCCGAGAGACCCAGTACTTC
TRBD2	TRBV7-2	NA	TRBJ2-5	CASSWLAEIQETQYF	TGTGCCAGCAGCTGGCTAGCGGAGATCCAAGAGACCCAGTACTTC
TRBD1	TRBV30	NA	TRBJ1-1	CAWSQTGFTEAFF	TGTGCCTGGAGTCAGACAGGGTTCACTGAAGCTTTCTTT
NA	TRBV11-2	NA	TRBJ1-1	CASSLAGRHTEAFF	TGTGCCAGCAGCTTAGCTGGGAGGCACACTGAAGCTTTCTTT
TRBD1	TRBV30	NA	TRBJ1-1	CAYTKGTGWTEAFF	TGTGCCTACACTAAGGGGACAGGGTGGACTGAAGCTTTCTTT